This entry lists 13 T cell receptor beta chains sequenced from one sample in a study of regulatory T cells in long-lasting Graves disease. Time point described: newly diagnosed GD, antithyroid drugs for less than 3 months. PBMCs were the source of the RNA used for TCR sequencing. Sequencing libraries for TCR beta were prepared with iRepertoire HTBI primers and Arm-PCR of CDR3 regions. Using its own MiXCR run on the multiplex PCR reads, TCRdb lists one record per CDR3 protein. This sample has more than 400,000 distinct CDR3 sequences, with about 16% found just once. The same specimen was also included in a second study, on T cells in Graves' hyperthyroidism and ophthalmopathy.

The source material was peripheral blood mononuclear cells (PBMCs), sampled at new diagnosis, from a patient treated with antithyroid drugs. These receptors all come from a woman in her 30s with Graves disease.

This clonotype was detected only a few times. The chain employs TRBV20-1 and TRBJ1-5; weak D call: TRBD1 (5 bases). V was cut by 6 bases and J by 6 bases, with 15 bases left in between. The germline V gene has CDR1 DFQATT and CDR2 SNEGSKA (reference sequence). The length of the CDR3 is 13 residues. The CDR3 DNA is TGCAGTGCCCTCCAAGGGGAGGGTCAGCCCCAGCATTTT. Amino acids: CSALQGEGQPQHF.

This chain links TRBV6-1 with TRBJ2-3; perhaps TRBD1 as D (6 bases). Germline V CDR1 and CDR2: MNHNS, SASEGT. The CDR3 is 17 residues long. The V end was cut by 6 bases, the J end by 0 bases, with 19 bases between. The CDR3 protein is CASSRLWTEGSTDTQYF. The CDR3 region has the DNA TGTGCCAGCAGCCGGCTCTGGACAGAGGGCAGCACAGATACGCAGTATTTT.

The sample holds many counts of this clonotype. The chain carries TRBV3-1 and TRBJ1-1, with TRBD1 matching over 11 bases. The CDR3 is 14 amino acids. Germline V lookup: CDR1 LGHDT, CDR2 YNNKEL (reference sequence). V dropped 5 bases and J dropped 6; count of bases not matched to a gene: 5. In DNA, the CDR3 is TGTGCCAGCAGCGACGGACAGGGGGCCCCTGAAGCTTTCTTT. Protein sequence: CASSDGQGAPEAFF. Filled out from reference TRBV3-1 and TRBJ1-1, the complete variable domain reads DTAVSQTPKYLVTQMGNDKSIKCEQNLGHDTMYWYKQDSKKFLKIMFSYNNKELIINETVPNRFSPKSPDKAHLNLHINSLELGDSAVYFCASSDGQGAPEAFFGQGTRLTVV.

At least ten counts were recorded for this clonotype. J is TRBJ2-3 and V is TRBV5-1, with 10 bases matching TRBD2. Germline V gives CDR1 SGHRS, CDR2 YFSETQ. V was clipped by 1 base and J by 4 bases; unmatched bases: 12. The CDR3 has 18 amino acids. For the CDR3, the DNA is TGCGCCAGCAGCTTGACCCCGGGACTAGCGACCTCGGCAGATACGCAGTATTTT. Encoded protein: CASSLTPGLATSADTQYF. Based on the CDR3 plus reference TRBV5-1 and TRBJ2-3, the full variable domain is KAGVTQTPRYLIKTRGQQVTLSCSPISGHRSVSWYQQTPGQGLQFLFEYFSETQRNKGNFPGRFSGRQFSNSRSEMNVSTLELGDSALYLCASSLTPGLATSADTQYFGPGTRLTVL.

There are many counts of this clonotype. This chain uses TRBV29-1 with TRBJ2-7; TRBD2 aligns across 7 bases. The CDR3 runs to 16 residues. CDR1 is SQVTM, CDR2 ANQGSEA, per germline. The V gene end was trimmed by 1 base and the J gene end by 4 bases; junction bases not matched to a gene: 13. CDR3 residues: CSVEAQGEGGWYEQYF. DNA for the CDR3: TGCAGCGTTGAAGCCCAAGGGGAGGGAGGTTGGTACGAGCAGTACTTC.

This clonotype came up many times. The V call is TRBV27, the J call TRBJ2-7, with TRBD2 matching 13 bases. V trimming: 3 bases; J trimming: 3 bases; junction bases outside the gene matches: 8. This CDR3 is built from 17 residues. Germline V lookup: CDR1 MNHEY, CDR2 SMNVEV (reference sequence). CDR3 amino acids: CASSLMAGLAGVYEQYF. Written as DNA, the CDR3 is TGTGCCAGCAGTTTGATGGCAGGACTAGCGGGGGTCTACGAGCAGTACTTC.

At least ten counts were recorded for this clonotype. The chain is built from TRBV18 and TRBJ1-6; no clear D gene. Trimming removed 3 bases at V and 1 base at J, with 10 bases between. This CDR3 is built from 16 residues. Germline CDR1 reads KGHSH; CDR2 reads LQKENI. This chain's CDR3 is CASSPPMGSYNSPLHF. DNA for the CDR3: TGTGCCAGCTCACCCCCAATGGGGTCCTATAATTCACCCCTCCACTTT.

The CDR3: CATSRGDTTGNQETQYF. CDR3 bases: TGTGCCACCAGCAGAGGGGACACTACAGGGAACCAAGAGACCCAGTACTTC. The chain employs TRBV15 and TRBJ2-5, with a weak D call TRBD1 (6 bases). CDR3 length equals 17 residues. The germline CDR1 and CDR2 sequences are LNHNV and YYDKDF (reference sequence). V lost 1 base to trimming and J lost 0 bases, with 15 bases between them.

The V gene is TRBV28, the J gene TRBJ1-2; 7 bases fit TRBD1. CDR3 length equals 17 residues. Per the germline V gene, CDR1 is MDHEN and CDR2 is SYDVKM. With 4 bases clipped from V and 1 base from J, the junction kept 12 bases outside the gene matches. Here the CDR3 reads CASSSRSPTGLNYGYTF. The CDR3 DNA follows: TGTGCCAGCAGTTCACGATCGCCGACAGGGCTTAACTATGGCTACACCTTC.

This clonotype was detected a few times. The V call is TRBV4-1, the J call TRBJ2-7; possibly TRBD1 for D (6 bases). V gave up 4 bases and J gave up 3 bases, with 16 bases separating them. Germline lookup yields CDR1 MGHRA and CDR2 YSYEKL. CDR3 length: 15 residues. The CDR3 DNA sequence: TGCGCCAGCAGCCCGGGGCAGGGGCCAGACTACGAGCAGTACTTC. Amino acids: CASSPGQGPDYEQYF.

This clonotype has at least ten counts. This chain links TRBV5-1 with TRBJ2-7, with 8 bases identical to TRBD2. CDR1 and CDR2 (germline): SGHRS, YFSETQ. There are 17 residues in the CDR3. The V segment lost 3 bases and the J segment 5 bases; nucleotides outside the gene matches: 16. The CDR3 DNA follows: TGCGCCAGCAGCTCCGTACTCACAAGCGGGAGTATCGACGAGCAGTACTTC. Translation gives CASSSVLTSGSIDEQYF.

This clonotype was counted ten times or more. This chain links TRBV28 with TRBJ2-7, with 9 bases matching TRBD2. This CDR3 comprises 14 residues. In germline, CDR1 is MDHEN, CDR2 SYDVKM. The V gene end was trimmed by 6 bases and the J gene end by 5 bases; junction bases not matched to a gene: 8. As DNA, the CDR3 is TGTGCCAGCAGCTTAGCGGGAGTGGGAGACGAGCAGTACTTC. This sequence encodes CASSLAGVGDEQYF.

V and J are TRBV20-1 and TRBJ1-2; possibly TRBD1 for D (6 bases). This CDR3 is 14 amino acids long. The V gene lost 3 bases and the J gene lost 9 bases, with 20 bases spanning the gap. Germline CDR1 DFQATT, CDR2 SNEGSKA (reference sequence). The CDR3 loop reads CSAREVGRGESYTF. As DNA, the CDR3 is TGCAGTGCTAGGGAGGTTGGCAGGGGAGAGAGCTACACCTTC.